The source of this TCR beta chain is a study of blood T cells in healthy people across ages. Study-wide results and caveats: While age rose, TCR beta diversity per million T cells dropped in a roughly linear way.

Trimming left V 0 bases short and J 4 bases short, with 12 bases between. The CDR3 runs 15 residues. The germline V gene has CDR1 LGHNA and CDR2 YSLEER. The use of a sample-barcoded 5' primer and a J-beta primer mix characterized a second PCR of 7 to 11 cycles. With 12 random nucleotides, a template-switch adaptor tagged each individual cDNA molecule. TCRdb itself ran the 5' RACE reads through MiXCR, one entry per CDR3 protein. Here the sample spans under 2,000,000 distinct CDR3 sequences, around half being singletons. On this clonotype: The antigen remains undetermined.

The sample was blood. This sequence joins TRBV4-3 and TRBJ1-2, with a weak D call TRBD1 (5 bases). This sequence was found in a woman in her thirties or forties in good health. The CDR3 is CASSQDDRDLYGYTF. The CDR3 region has the DNA TGCGCCAGCAGCCAAGACGACAGAGACCTCTATGGCTACACCTTC.